These T cell receptor beta chains were read from a single sample in a study of T-cell memory formation after mild COVID-19. TCRdb reprocessed the 5' RACE reads via MiXCR and lists one record per CDR3 protein. The data contain 90,000 to 120,000 distinct CDR3 sequences, 18% of them singletons. Sequencing was carried out using PBMCs or a T cell subset sorted from them (not recorded which). The receptors come from a man between 18 and 35 years old who had mild COVID-19 (a few samples of this study predate the infection). Cell type and time point are not known. The CDR3 runs from the conserved cysteine through the conserved F or W. Fields, in order: V gene, D gene, J gene, clone size, CDR3 protein, CDR3 DNA. D genes are given only for firm matches. Clone size is not always given. Where it is, it says once, few, many or a class for expanded clones.

V: TRBV12-3/TRBV12-4; D: TRBD1; J: TRBJ2-5; size: few; CDR3: CASNPTGGETQYF; DNA: TGTGCCAGCAACCCGACAGGGGGGGAGACCCAGTACTTC
V: TRBV4-3; D: NA; J: TRBJ2-5; size: many; CDR3: CASSQAPEETQYF; DNA: TGCGCCAGCAGCCAAGCCCCGGAAGAGACCCAGTACTTC
V: TRBV2; D: NA; J: TRBJ2-1; size: NA; CDR3: CASRNDIDEQFF; DNA: TGTGCCAGCAGGAATGACATCGATGAGCAGTTCTTC
V: TRBV20-1; D: NA; J: TRBJ1-5; size: NA; CDR3: CSANRRAGNNQPQHF; DNA: TGCAGTGCTAACCGACGGGCAGGGAACAATCAGCCCCAGCATTTT
V: TRBV7-3; D: TRBD1; J: TRBJ2-5; size: few; CDR3: CASRKGDRGQTQYF; DNA: TGTGCCAGCAGAAAAGGGGACAGGGGACAGACCCAGTACTTC
V: TRBV3-1; D: TRBD2; J: TRBJ2-3; size: NA; CDR3: CASSLFSGGVGDTQYF; DNA: TGTGCCAGCAGCCTATTTAGCGGGGGTGTGGGAGATACGCAGTATTTT
V: TRBV9; D: NA; J: TRBJ1-2; size: few; CDR3: CASSETPDPSYGYTF; DNA: TGTGCCAGCAGCGAAACCCCGGACCCTTCCTATGGCTACACCTTC
V: TRBV5-1; D: TRBD1; J: TRBJ2-7; size: NA; CDR3: CASSSGRGTGLSYEQYF; DNA: TGCGCCAGCAGCTCGGGACGTGGGACAGGGCTTTCCTACGAGCAGTACTTC
V: TRBV2; D: NA; J: TRBJ1-5; size: many; CDR3: CASTFQWGNQPQHF; DNA: TGTGCCAGCACTTTTCAGTGGGGCAATCAGCCCCAGCATTTT
V: TRBV5-1; D: TRBD1; J: TRBJ1-3; size: NA; CDR3: CASTPGTAEGTIYF; DNA: TGCGCCAGCACGCCTGGGACAGCCGAGGGCACCATATATTTT
V: TRBV6-2/TRBV6-3; D: NA; J: TRBJ2-3; size: few; CDR3: CASSYRLAGGTDTQYF; DNA: TGTGCCAGCAGTTACCGTTTGGCAGGGGGCACAGATACGCAGTATTTT
V: TRBV12-3/TRBV12-4; D: NA; J: TRBJ1-5; size: NA; CDR3: CASSRRGGRPQPQHF; DNA: TGTGCCAGCAGTCGTCGTGGCGGGAGGCCCCAGCCCCAGCATTTT
V: TRBV15; D: NA; J: TRBJ2-3; size: NA; CDR3: CATRPPTGAQYF; DNA: TGTGCCACCAGGCCACCGACCGGGGCGCAGTATTTT
V: TRBV20-1; D: NA; J: TRBJ2-3; size: NA; CDR3: CSAREIRALPSTDTQYF; DNA: TGCAGTGCTAGAGAGATAAGGGCACTCCCAAGCACAGATACGCAGTATTTT
V: TRBV19; D: NA; J: TRBJ1-1; size: many; CDR3: CASTTGANTEAFF; DNA: TGTGCCAGTACCACGGGGGCGAACACTGAAGCTTTCTTT
V: TRBV29-1; D: TRBD2; J: TRBJ2-3; size: few; CDR3: CSVAFGRGGADTQYF; DNA: TGCAGCGTTGCCTTCGGGCGGGGGGGAGCAGATACGCAGTATTTT
V: TRBV12-3/TRBV12-4; D: NA; J: TRBJ2-3; size: NA; CDR3: CASSRLFSPDTQYF; DNA: TGTGCCAGCAGTAGACTCTTCTCTCCAGATACGCAGTATTTT
V: TRBV7-9; D: TRBD1; J: TRBJ2-7; size: NA; CDR3: CASSFGWDRDSYEQYF; DNA: TGTGCCAGCAGCTTTGGATGGGACAGGGACTCCTACGAGCAGTACTTC